These 32 T cell receptor beta chains originate from one sample sequenced in a study of cytomegalovirus exposure and HLA in healthy donors. The PCR used 60 Vbeta and 13 Jbeta primers. Here immunoSEQ multiplex PCR was the method, and the copy in TCRdb shows in-frame clones only, minus some. The data contain tens of thousands of clones, about 9.5% of them singletons. Sequencing used PBMCs. Receptors originate from a man in his sixties in good health and CMV-seropositive.

The chain combines TRBV30 with TRBJ1-6, with D possibly being TRBD1 (5 bases). The CDR3 spans 12 residues. In germline, CDR1 is GTSNPN, CDR2 SVGIG (reference sequence). V was clipped by 1 base and J by 7 bases, with 5 bases between them. CDR3 loop: CAWSGQNSPLHF. The DNA of the CDR3 is TGTGCCTGGAGTGGACAGAATTCACCCCTCCACTTT. Variable domain in full (rest from reference TRBV30 and TRBJ1-6): SQTIHQWPATLVQPVGSPLSLECTVEGTSNPNLYWYRQAAGRGLQLLFYSVGIGQISSEVPQNLSASRPQDRQFILSSKKLLLSDSGFYLCAWSGQNSPLHFGNGTRLTVT.

The J gene is TRBJ2-3, the V gene TRBV2; tentative D call: TRBD2 (6 bases). Germline values: CDR1 SNHLY, CDR2 FYNNEI. V lost 4 bases and J lost 8, with 10 bases in between. This CDR3 has 12 residues. The CDR3 DNA is TGTGCCAGCAGTGTTGGGCGGGGTACGCAGTATTTT. It yields the protein CASSVGRGTQYF.

V usage is TRBV15 and J usage is TRBJ1-1; the match to TRBD1 covers 7 bases. J was trimmed by 1 base and V by 8 bases; bases with no gene match: 4. The CDR3 length is 13 residues. Germline V CDR1 and CDR2: LNHNV, YYDKDF (reference sequence). Here the CDR3 reads CATSRTGNTEAFF. The CDR3 coding sequence is TGTGCCACCTCAAGGACAGGGAACACTGAAGCTTTCTTT.

As to this clone: This may stem from a read error, because a much larger clone lies one nucleotide away. This rearrangement joins TRBV7-9 to TRBJ1-1; D uncertain. Trimming pared 2 bases from V and 1 base from J, leaving 5 bases between. The CDR3 runs 13 residues. Germline lookup yields CDR1 SEHNR and CDR2 FQNEAQ (reference sequence). The CDR3, as DNA: TGTGCCAGCAGCTTAAACAAGAACACTGAAGCTTTCTTT. The encoded protein is CASSLNKNTEAFF.

This rearrangement joins TRBV9 to TRBJ2-3, with D maybe TRBD1 (5 bases). CDR1 is SGDLS, CDR2 YYNGEE, per germline. Trimming left V 0 bases short and J 4 bases short, with 9 bases between. The CDR3 contains 14 residues. In DNA form, the CDR3 reads TGTGCCAGCAGCGTAGTAGGGGCGGCAGATACGCAGTATTTT. Translated: CASSVVGAADTQYF.

This sequence joins TRBV5-1 and TRBJ1-1; D possibly corresponds to TRBD1 (6 bases). There are 15 residues in the CDR3. From germline, CDR1 is SGHRS and CDR2 YFSETQ. Trimming pared 2 bases from V and 8 bases from J, leaving 19 bases between. The CDR3 spells CASSLIGDTVTEAFF. The DNA of the CDR3 is TGCGCCAGCAGCTTAATTGGGGACACCGTAACAGAAGCTTTCTTT.

The rearrangement uses TRBV5-6 and TRBJ2-7; TRBD1 agrees at 10 bases. The CDR3 length is 15 residues. V dropped 2 bases and J dropped 4; count of bases not matched to a gene: 6. Germline CDR1 SGHDT, CDR2 YYEEEE. For the CDR3, the DNA is TGTGCCAGCAGCTTCCGGAGGACAGGGGGATACGAGCAGTACGTC. Protein product: CASSFRRTGGYEQYV.

This clone was found a few times. The chain combines TRBV7-9 with TRBJ1-2, with 7 bases fitting TRBD1. Germline V gene sequence: CDR1 SEHNR, CDR2 FQNEAQ (reference sequence). The V and J ends lost 5 bases and 3 bases, in that order; junction bases with no gene match: 12. This CDR3 has 16 amino acids. The CDR3 reads CASSPRQGEHDYGYTF. The CDR3 DNA sequence: TGTGCCAGCAGCCCCCGACAGGGAGAGCATGACTATGGCTACACCTTC.

There are a few counts of this clone. V is TRBV27 and J is TRBJ1-2; perhaps TRBD1 as D (6 bases). CDR1 and CDR2 from the germline V gene are MNHEY and SMNVEV (reference sequence). Trimming removed 6 bases at V and 6 bases at J, with 17 bases between. The CDR3 contains 14 residues. For the CDR3, the DNA is TGTGCCAGCAGAAAATCGGGGGGCGCGGATGGCTACACCTTC. Its protein is CASRKSGGADGYTF.

A remark on this clone: The sample has other DNA sequences that encode this CDR3 too. This chain connects TRBV29-1 to TRBJ2-7; 12 bases line up with TRBD2. Germline lookup yields CDR1 SQVTM and CDR2 ANQGSEA. J was trimmed by 0 bases and V by 5 bases; bases with no gene match: 8. CDR3 length: 16 amino acids. The CDR3: CSVLGLAGLGSYEQYF. The DNA of the CDR3 is TGCAGCGTTCTAGGACTAGCGGGGCTAGGCTCCTACGAGCAGTACTTC.

V is TRBV9 and J is TRBJ2-6, with D possibly being TRBD1 (6 bases). The CDR3 is made up of 17 amino acids. V lost 0 bases, J lost 2 bases, and 12 bases lay in between. Germline CDR1 SGDLS, CDR2 YYNGEE. The CDR3 bases are TGTGCCAGCAGCGTAGCTCCTCAGGGGACTGGGGCCAACGTCCTGACTTTC. It codes for CASSVAPQGTGANVLTF.

V is TRBV10-3 and J is TRBJ2-5; the match to TRBD1 covers 10 bases. The DNA end is a closer match to TRBJ2-7, so the J assignment may be wrong. Germline V gene lookup returns CDR1 ENHRY and CDR2 SYGVKD. This CDR3 is built from 13 residues. CDR3 in amino acids: CAISGQGAGEQYF. CDR3 sequence (DNA): TGTGCCATCAGTGGACAGGGGGCAGGCGAGCAGTACTTC.

The chain uses TRBV9 and TRBJ2-2, with 9 bases that match TRBD2. The germline CDR1 and CDR2 sequences are SGDLS and YYNGEE. V was clipped by 3 bases and J by 9 bases; unmatched bases: 12. The CDR3 is 16 amino acids. This CDR3 reads CASSEESSGVSRELFF. CDR3 nucleotides: TGTGCCAGCAGCGAGGAGTCTAGCGGGGTGAGCCGGGAGCTGTTTTTT.

The chain uses TRBV5-1 and TRBJ2-1, with TRBD2 matching 8 bases. V shed 0 bases and J 2 bases; nucleotides not matched to a gene: 4. Germline assignment: CDR1 SGHRS and CDR2 YFSETQ. This CDR3 comprises 16 residues. The CDR3 DNA reads TGCGCCAGCAGCTTGGGTAGTAGCGGGACCTACAATGAGCAGTTCTTC. Protein sequence: CASSLGSSGTYNEQFF.

This clone was seen only a few times. The J gene is TRBJ2-7, the V gene TRBV6-1; a weak D match, TRBD1 (6 bases). Looked up from germline, CDR1 is MNHNS and CDR2 is SASEGT. The CDR3 contains 14 residues. Trimming shortened V by 3 bases and J by 3 bases, and 12 bases separated the two germline ends. In DNA, the CDR3 is TGTGCCAGCAGTGAGTCCGGACAGAGCTACGAGCAGTACTTC. Translation gives CASSESGQSYEQYF.

This clone came up a few times. The V gene is TRBV7-2, the J gene TRBJ2-3; D unclear. V was clipped by 8 bases and J by 2 bases, with 14 bases between them. CDR3 length: 14 residues. Germline CDR1 is SGHTA and CDR2 is FQGNSA. The CDR3 coding sequence is TGTGCCAGCCGGGTGCAAACAAACACAGATACGCAGTATTTT. The encoded protein is CASRVQTNTDTQYF.

V usage is TRBV28 and J usage is TRBJ2-2, with no clear D. The germline V and J ends were trimmed by 2 bases and 2 bases, with 9 bases remaining between them. CDR1 MDHEN and CDR2 SYDVKM come from the germline V gene. This CDR3 has 15 residues. CDR3: CASSLTGLNTGELFF. CDR3 DNA sequence: TGTGCCAGCAGTTTAACGGGTCTAAACACCGGGGAGCTGTTTTTT.

CDR3: CASSEEGNQPQHF. CDR3 DNA sequence: TGCGCCAGCAGTGAGGAGGGTAATCAGCCCCAGCATTTT. J is TRBJ1-5 and V is TRBV10-1, with D hard to call. This CDR3 comprises 13 residues. CDR1 and CDR2 from the germline V gene are WNHNN and SYGVQD (reference sequence). V was shortened by 2 bases and J by 4 bases, with 6 bases between the two germline ends.

The chain couples TRBV25-1 to TRBJ2-3; D is undetermined. Per the germline V gene, CDR1 is MGHDK and CDR2 is SYGVNS. The CDR3 covers 13 residues. V dropped 1 base and J dropped 0 bases, with 2 bases sitting between them. The CDR3 nucleotides are TGTGCCAGCAGTGAATCTAGCACAGATACGCAGTATTTT. This codes for CASSESSTDTQYF.

This clone has just one count. The V gene is TRBV25-1, the J gene TRBJ2-3; D may be TRBD1 (6 bases). This CDR3 contains 14 residues. The V end was cut by 10 bases, the J end by 4 bases, with 18 bases between. Germline V gives CDR1 MGHDK, CDR2 SYGVNS. CDR3 in amino acids: CANQPKPGADTQYF. The CDR3 DNA reads as TGTGCCAACCAACCTAAACCAGGGGCAGATACGCAGTATTTT.

The V and J genes are TRBV18 and TRBJ2-7; D perhaps matches TRBD2 (5 bases). This CDR3 contains 14 residues. Germline CDR1 and CDR2: KGHSH and LQKENI. V dropped 3 bases and J dropped 7 bases, with 16 bases sitting between them. CDR3 amino acids: CASSPDYSSREQYF. CDR3 nucleotides: TGTGCCAGCTCACCCGACTACTCTTCGAGGGAGCAGTACTTC.

The chain carries TRBV7-9 and TRBJ1-4; 8 bases are shared with TRBD1. From germline, CDR1 is SEHNR and CDR2 FQNEAQ (reference sequence). The V segment lost 6 bases and the J segment 5 bases; nucleotides outside the gene matches: 5. The CDR3 contains 14 residues. CDR3 protein: CASSQDRVNEKLFF. The CDR3, as DNA: TGTGCCAGCAGTCAGGACAGGGTGAATGAAAAACTGTTTTTT.

Remarks on this clone: A read error may account for a junction end that differs from germline. The rearrangement joins TRBV2 to TRBJ2-7; the match to TRBD1 covers 7 bases. The CDR3 has 17 residues. The V gene's germline CDR1 is SNHLY and CDR2 FYNNEI. In DNA form, the CDR3 reads TGTGCCTGCAGTGAATTTAGCACCCCCGGGACAGAATACGAGCAGTACTTC. The encoded protein is CACSEFSTPGTEYEQYF. The full variable domain, with the rest looked up from reference TRBV2 and TRBJ2-7, is EPEVTQTPSHQVTQMGQEVILRCVPISNHLYFYWYRQILGQKVEFLVSFYNNEISEKSEIFDDQFSVERPDGSNFTLKIRSTKLEDSAMYFCACSEFSTPGTEYEQYFGPGTRLTVT.

This clone turned up a few times. The chain joins TRBV28 to TRBJ2-7; tentative D call: TRBD2 (5 bases). Trimming removed 5 bases from V and 1 base from J, with 12 bases in between. This CDR3 is 14 amino acids long. Germline CDR1 is MDHEN and CDR2 is SYDVKM. The CDR3 nucleotides read TGTGCCAGCAGTCAAATAGCGAAATCCTACGAGCAGTACTTC. Translating gives CASSQIAKSYEQYF.

The genes are TRBV7-9 and TRBJ2-1; TRBD1 matches at 7 bases. This CDR3 spans 15 amino acids. In germline, CDR1 is SEHNR, CDR2 FQNEAQ (reference sequence). Losses at the gene ends were 4 bases for V and 2 bases for J; bases not matched to a gene: 5. CDR3 sequence: CASSSPQGTYNEQFF. CDR3 DNA: TGTGCCAGCAGCTCGCCACAGGGGACCTACAATGAGCAGTTCTTC.

This clone showed up just a few times. The J gene is TRBJ1-6, the V gene TRBV6-5; D remains ambiguous. Per germline, CDR1 MNHEY and CDR2 SVGAGI. The V end was cut by 2 bases, the J end by 0 bases, with 5 bases between. There are 15 residues in the CDR3. CDR3 in amino acids: CASSYDSSYNSPLHF. As DNA, the CDR3 is TGTGCCAGCAGTTACGATAGCTCCTATAATTCACCCCTCCACTTT.

The chain employs TRBV19 and TRBJ1-1; 12 bases are shared with TRBD1. The CDR3 is made up of 14 amino acids. The germline gives CDR1 LNHDA, CDR2 SQIVND (reference sequence). Trimming at V came to 5 bases and at J to 7 bases, leaving 5 bases not matched to a gene. CDR3 loop: CASSWDRGQSEAFF. The CDR3 bases are TGTGCCAGTAGTTGGGACAGGGGGCAGAGTGAAGCTTTCTTT.

The chain links TRBV5-8 to TRBJ1-5; 7 bases align to TRBD1. The CDR3 is made up of 14 amino acids. Germline loops: CDR1 SGHTS, CDR2 YDEGEE. V shed 2 bases and J 4 bases; nucleotides not matched to a gene: 3. This CDR3 reads CASSFSGGNQPQHF. The CDR3, as DNA: TGTGCCAGCAGCTTTTCAGGGGGGAATCAGCCCCAGCATTTT.

This clone has just a few counts. The chain carries TRBV5-5 and TRBJ1-1; no clear D. Germline CDR1 and CDR2: SGHKS and YYEKEE (reference sequence). The V end lost 3 bases, the J end lost 4 bases, and 13 bases lay between the germline ends. The CDR3 extends over 14 amino acids. In DNA form, the CDR3 reads TGTGCCAGCAGCTCCCAAGCGGGAGGCACTGAAGCTTTCTTT. The encoded protein is CASSSQAGGTEAFF.

V is TRBV2 and J is TRBJ2-5; 10 bases agree with TRBD2. Trimming removed 7 bases from V and 2 bases from J; junction bases left unmatched: 10. This CDR3 has 16 residues. Germline loops: CDR1 SNHLY, CDR2 FYNNEI. CDR3 in amino acids: CASKYLAGASQETQYF. CDR3 nucleotides: TGTGCCAGCAAATACCTAGCGGGGGCCTCTCAAGAGACCCAGTACTTC.

This rearrangement joins TRBV7-9 to TRBJ1-2, with TRBD1 identical over 8 bases. The CDR3 totals 13 residues. With 4 bases clipped from V and 8 bases from J, the junction kept 6 bases outside the gene matches. The V gene's germline CDR1 is SEHNR and CDR2 FQNEAQ (reference sequence). DNA of the CDR3: TGTGCCAGCAGCTCCCAGGGGGCCGGCGGCTACACCTTC. It codes for CASSSQGAGGYTF.

The genes are TRBV4-1 and TRBJ2-3, with TRBD1 as a possible D gene (6 bases). V gave up 7 bases and J gave up 6 bases, with 17 bases separating them. From germline, CDR1 is MGHRA and CDR2 YSYEKL. This CDR3 comprises 14 residues. The CDR3 coding sequence is TGCGCCAGCATCCAGGGGCCCGGTTGGGATACGCAGTATTTT. The encoded protein is CASIQGPGWDTQYF.